The 10 T cell receptor beta chains listed next were all sequenced from one sample in a study of identical twins. TCRdb ran MiXCR on the 5' RACE reads and lists one entry per CDR3 protein. The sample records 1.5 million to 2 million distinct CDR3 sequences, roughly 35% being singletons. The sample taken for sequencing was cord blood. These TCRs come from a newborn girl in good health.

This clonotype was recorded a few times. The V and J genes are TRBV14 and TRBJ2-7; 7 positions agree with TRBD2. Losses at the gene ends were 1 base for V and 7 bases for J; bases not matched to a gene: 10. The germline V gene has CDR1 SGHDN and CDR2 FVKESK. This CDR3 is built from 15 residues. This chain's CDR3 is CASSQGGSYIGEQYF. The DNA of the CDR3 is TGTGCCAGCAGCCAAGGCGGGAGTTATATAGGGGAGCAGTACTTC. The full variable domain, its missing parts supplied by reference TRBV14 and TRBJ2-7, is EAGVTQFPSHSVIEKGQTVTLRCDPISGHDNLYWYRRVMGKEIKFLLHFVKESKQDESGMPNNRFLAERTGGTYSTLKVQPAELEDSGVYFCASSQGGSYIGEQYFGPGTRLTVT.

This clonotype has just a few counts. The chain has TRBV25-1 and TRBJ2-1; 8 bases match TRBD1. Losses at the gene ends were 3 bases for V and 3 bases for J; bases not matched to a gene: 1. The length of the CDR3 is 14 residues. The germline CDR1 and CDR2 sequences are MGHDK and SYGVNS. CDR3 residues: CASSDGQGYNEQFF. CDR3 in DNA: TGTGCCAGCAGTGATGGACAGGGCTACAATGAGCAGTTCTTC.

The J gene is TRBJ1-1, the V gene TRBV20-1, with no clear D. This CDR3 is built from 10 residues. With 3 bases removed from V and 6 bases from J, the gap between germline ends came to 5 bases. CDR1 and CDR2 from the germline V gene are DFQATT and SNEGSKA (reference sequence). Here the CDR3 DNA reads TGCAGTGCTAGTACGGCTGAAGCTTTCTTT. Encoded protein: CSASTAEAFF.

The table lists this clonotype with a few counts. The gene calls are TRBV6-1 and TRBJ2-5, with D perhaps TRBD1 (6 bases). The CDR3 covers 14 residues. Trimming took off 10 bases at V and 6 bases at J, with 21 bases between the two ends. CDR1 MNHNS and CDR2 SASEGT come from the germline V gene. The CDR3 nucleotides are TGTGCCATCCATCGTCAGGGGTCGTTGAAGACCCAGTACTTC. Its protein product is CAIHRQGSLKTQYF.

This clonotype was seen a few times. J is TRBJ2-1 and V is TRBV6-6; 12 bases match TRBD2. There are 17 residues in the CDR3. Germline CDR1 MNHNY, CDR2 SVGAGI (reference sequence). The V segment lost 2 bases and the J segment 4 bases; nucleotides outside the gene matches: 6. The CDR3 protein is CASSYPGLAGNYNEQFF. CDR3 coding DNA: TGTGCCAGCAGTTACCCAGGACTAGCGGGAAATTACAATGAGCAGTTCTTC.

This clonotype turned up a few times. This chain links TRBV2 with TRBJ1-4, with TRBD1 as a possible D gene (5 bases). Looked up from germline, CDR1 is SNHLY and CDR2 is FYNNEI. Trimming took off 8 bases at V and 8 bases at J, with 9 bases between the two ends. The CDR3 runs 11 residues. CDR3 coding DNA: TGTGCCAGCGGCGGGGGGGAAAAACTGTTTTTT. This sequence encodes CASGGGEKLFF.

This clonotype has only a few counts. The V call is TRBV7-8, the J call TRBJ2-4; D gene ambiguous. This CDR3 is built from 13 residues. Germline CDR1 is SGHVS and CDR2 is FQNEAQ. V was shortened by 2 bases and J by 8 bases, with 10 bases between the two germline ends. The CDR3 region is CASSLSYRDIQYF. Here the CDR3 DNA reads TGTGCCAGCAGCTTAAGTTATAGGGACATTCAGTACTTC.

This clonotype was picked up a small number of times. V usage is TRBV6-5 and J usage is TRBJ2-7; D is ambiguous. V lost 8 bases and J lost 2, with 4 bases in between. The CDR3 contains 10 residues. CDR1 and CDR2 from the germline V gene are MNHEY and SVGAGI. The CDR3 DNA follows: TGTGCCAGCGAAACCTACGAGCAGTACTTC. The encoded protein is CASETYEQYF.

V usage is TRBV28 and J usage is TRBJ2-4; possible D gene TRBD1, 5 bases. V was cut by 3 bases and J by 13 bases, with 28 bases left in between. This CDR3 comprises 17 residues. Per germline, CDR1 MDHEN and CDR2 SYDVKM. In DNA, the CDR3 is TGTGCCAGCAGTTTCCTTTCCCCTTGGCAGGGCTCGGGTGAGCAGTACTTC. Translated: CASSFLSPWQGSGEQYF.

This clonotype showed up many times. The rearrangement joins TRBV12-3 or TRBV12-4 to TRBJ2-3; 9 nucleotides match TRBD2. With 1 base clipped from V and 4 bases from J, the junction kept 3 bases outside the gene matches. This CDR3 contains 15 residues. The CDR3 sequence: CASSLGAGGPDTQYF. The CDR3, as DNA: TGTGCCAGCAGTTTAGGGGCGGGAGGGCCAGATACGCAGTATTTT.